The clone carrying this TCR beta chain was seen at least ten times. Antigen unknown. 5'RACE generated cDNA with 10-nucleotide random UMIs. TCRdb redid the calling of the 5' RACE reads with MiXCR, one entry per CDR3 protein. The data show tens of thousands of distinct CDR3 sequences, more than 4% seen once. A total of 2 million PBMCs stored at -80 degrees C provided the unsorted libraries. This sample is part of a study of neurological immune-mediated disorders. Findings of the study overall: The phylogenetic placement of 18 of 34 multiple sclerosis patients' repertoires in one related-CDR3 cluster constitutes a possible signature.

CDR3 length: 14 amino acids. CDR1 is MNHEY, CDR2 SMNVEV, per germline (reference sequence). Trimming shortened V by 5 bases and J by 2 bases, and 11 bases separated the two germline ends. Sequenced material: PBMCs. The chain combines TRBV27 with TRBJ2-3, with TRBD2 as a possible D gene (5 bases). The origin of this receptor is a man aged 50 to 59 with multiple sclerosis. The CDR3 DNA is TGTGCCAGCAGTCCCCTAGCTCTCACAGATACGCAGTATTTT. It translates to CASSPLALTDTQYF.